The clone carrying this T cell receptor beta chain was detected a few times. Its specificity is not known. This sample stems from a study of identical twins. Findings of the study overall: While abundant cord blood beta clonotypes carried fewer insertions, memory repertoires showed no such pattern.

Deletions cut 7 bases from V and 0 bases from J, with 10 bases between. The CDR3 is made up of 14 amino acids. CDR1 MDHEN and CDR2 SYDVKM come from the germline V gene. The donor group consisted entirely of healthy Caucasians. Template switching introduced a universal primer site, and the cDNA bore unique molecular identifiers. Each CDR3 protein is one row after TCRdb ran MiXCR on the 5' RACE reads. The sample includes some 710,000 distinct CDR3 sequences, around 6.1% of them seen just once. Specimen: naive T cells sorted from blood. This rearrangement joins TRBV28 to TRBJ2-1; D may be TRBD2 (5 bases). The receptor's source is a man younger than 30 in good health. The CDR3 DNA is TGTGCCAGCAAAAAAGCGGTCTCCTACAATGAGCAGTTCTTC. Residues: CASKKAVSYNEQFF.